This T cell receptor (beta chain) was profiled in a study of regulatory T cells in long-lasting Graves disease. Whole-study context: Over-5-year antithyroid drug use with positive TSH receptor antibodies defined persistent Graves' disease in the study. Study-wide results and limits: Sample size was small, which may have lowered accuracy.

CDR3 length equals 14 residues. V was cut by 3 bases and J by 5 bases, with 12 bases left in between. Per the germline V gene, CDR1 is KGHDR and CDR2 is SFDVKD. This clonotype was counted a few times. The antigen is undetermined. Building the TCR beta libraries relied on iRepertoire HTBI primers, and CDR3 regions underwent Arm-PCR. TCRdb analysed the multiplex PCR reads with MiXCR anew, one entry per CDR3 protein. The sample yields fewer than 400,000 distinct CDR3 sequences, 15% to 20% seen once. Time point here: persistent/refractory GD, antithyroid drugs over 5 years with positive TRAb. There was RNA extracted from PBMCs, and the TCR library was made from it.

Sequenced here: peripheral blood mononuclear cells (PBMCs), sampled when the disease was refractory, from a patient treated with antithyroid drugs. The chain combines TRBV24-1 with TRBJ1-1; possible D gene TRBD1, 6 bases. The clonotype originates from a female donor with Graves disease. In DNA form, the CDR3 reads TGTGCCACCAGTGATCCCGGGGGCGGAACTGAAGCTTTCTTT. Encoded protein: CATSDPGGGTEAFF.